The entry that follows covers one T cell receptor beta chain sequence. Its antigen is as yet unknown. This CDR3 contains 15 residues. Per the germline V gene, CDR1 is MGHRA and CDR2 is YSYEKL. V trimming: 4 bases; J trimming: 2 bases; junction bases outside the gene matches: 6. The data stem from a study of beta chain features in type 1 diabetes. Study-level findings and limits: No resolution was reached here on whether HLA type influences TCRB rearrangement. Whatever favoring of shorter templates PCR might show would apply equally to patients and controls.

The whole isolated RNA underwent reverse transcription, so sequencing captured expressed TCRB transcripts. About 3.57 million reads per sample were averaged for naive, central memory and regulatory samples. TCRdb's copy holds only in-frame clones and misses some; the assay was immunoSEQ multiplex PCR. This sample has 150,000 to 200,000 clones; approximately 9% occur once, and the top ten carry approximately 2.3%. The J gene is TRBJ2-3, the V gene TRBV4-1; 7 nucleotides match TRBD1. The source is a young woman in good health. Input material: central memory CD4+ T cells from blood. Written as DNA, the CDR3 is TGCGCCAGCAGCCCGGGACAGCCTCTCACAGATACGCAGTATTTT. It translates to CASSPGQPLTDTQYF.